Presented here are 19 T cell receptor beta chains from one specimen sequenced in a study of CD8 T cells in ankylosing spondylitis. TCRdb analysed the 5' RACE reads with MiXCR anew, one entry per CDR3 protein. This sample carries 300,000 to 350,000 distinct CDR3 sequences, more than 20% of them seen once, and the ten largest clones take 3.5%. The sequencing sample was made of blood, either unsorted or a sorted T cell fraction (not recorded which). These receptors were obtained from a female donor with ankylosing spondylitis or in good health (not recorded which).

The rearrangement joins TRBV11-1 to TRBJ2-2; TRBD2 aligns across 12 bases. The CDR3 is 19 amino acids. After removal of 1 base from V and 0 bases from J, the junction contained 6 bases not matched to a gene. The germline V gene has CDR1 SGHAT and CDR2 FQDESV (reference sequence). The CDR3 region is CASSLGSGLAGSNTGELFF. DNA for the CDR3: TGTGCCAGCAGCTTAGGTTCGGGACTAGCGGGCTCGAACACCGGGGAGCTGTTTTTT.

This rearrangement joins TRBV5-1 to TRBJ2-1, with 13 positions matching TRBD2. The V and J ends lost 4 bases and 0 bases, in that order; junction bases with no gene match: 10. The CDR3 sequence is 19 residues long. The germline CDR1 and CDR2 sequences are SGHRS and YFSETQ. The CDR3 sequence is CASSVRLAGGPSSYNEQFF. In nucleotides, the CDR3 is TGCGCCAGCAGCGTGCGACTAGCGGGAGGTCCGAGCTCCTACAATGAGCAGTTCTTC. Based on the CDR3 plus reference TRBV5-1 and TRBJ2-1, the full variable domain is KAGVTQTPRYLIKTRGQQVTLSCSPISGHRSVSWYQQTPGQGLQFLFEYFSETQRNKGNFPGRFSGRQFSNSRSEMNVSTLELGDSALYLCASSVRLAGGPSSYNEQFFGPGTRLTVL.

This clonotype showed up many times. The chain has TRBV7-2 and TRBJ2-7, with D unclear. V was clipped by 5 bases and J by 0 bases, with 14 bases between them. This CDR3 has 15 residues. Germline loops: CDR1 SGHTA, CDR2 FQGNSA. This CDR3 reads CASSPRSGGSYEQYF. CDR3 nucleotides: TGTGCCAGCAGCCCGAGGTCTGGCGGCTCCTACGAGCAGTACTTC.

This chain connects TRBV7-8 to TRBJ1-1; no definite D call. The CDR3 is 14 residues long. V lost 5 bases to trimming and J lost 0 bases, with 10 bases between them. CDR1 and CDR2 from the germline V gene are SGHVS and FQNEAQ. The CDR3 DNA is TGTGCCAGCAGCCCAAGACGGCTGAACACTGAAGCTTTCTTT. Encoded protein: CASSPRRLNTEAFF.

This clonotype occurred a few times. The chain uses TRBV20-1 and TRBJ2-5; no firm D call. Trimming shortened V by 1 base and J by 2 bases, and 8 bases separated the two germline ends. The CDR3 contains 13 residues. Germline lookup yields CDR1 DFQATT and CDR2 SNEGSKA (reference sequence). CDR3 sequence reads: CSARGNGQETQYF. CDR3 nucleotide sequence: TGCAGTGCTAGAGGGAACGGGCAAGAGACCCAGTACTTC.

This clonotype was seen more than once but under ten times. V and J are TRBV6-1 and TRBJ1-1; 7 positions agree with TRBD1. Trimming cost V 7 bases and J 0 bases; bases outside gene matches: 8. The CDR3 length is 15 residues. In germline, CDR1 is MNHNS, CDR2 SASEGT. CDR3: CASTRQGAVNTEAFF. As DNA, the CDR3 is TGTGCCAGCACCCGACAGGGCGCTGTGAACACTGAAGCTTTCTTT.

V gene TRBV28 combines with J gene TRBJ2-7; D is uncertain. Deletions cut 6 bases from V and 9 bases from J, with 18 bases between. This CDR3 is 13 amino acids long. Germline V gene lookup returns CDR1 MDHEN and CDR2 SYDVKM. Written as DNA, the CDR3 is TGTGCCAGCAGCCAACCCGGCGCTCCCCGGCAGTACTTC. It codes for CASSQPGAPRQYF.

For the CDR3, the DNA is TGTGCCATCAGTGAGCGGGTTAATGAAAAACTGTTTTTT. Translation: CAISERVNEKLFF. The J gene is TRBJ1-4, the V gene TRBV10-3; D gene unclear. V was shortened by 2 bases and J by 4 bases, with 5 bases between the two germline ends. CDR1 and CDR2 from the germline V gene are ENHRY and SYGVKD. CDR3 length equals 13 residues.

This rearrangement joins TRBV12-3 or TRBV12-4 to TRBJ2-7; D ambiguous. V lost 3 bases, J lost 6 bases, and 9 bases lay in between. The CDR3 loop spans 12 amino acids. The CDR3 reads CASSFHSGEQYF. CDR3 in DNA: TGTGCCAGCAGTTTCCATTCGGGCGAGCAGTACTTC.

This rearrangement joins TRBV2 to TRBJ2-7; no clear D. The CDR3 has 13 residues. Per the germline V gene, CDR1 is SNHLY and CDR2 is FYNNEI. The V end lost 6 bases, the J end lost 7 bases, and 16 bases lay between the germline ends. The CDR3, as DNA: TGTGCCAGCAGAGAGGAGTCGGGTCGGGAGCAGTACTTC. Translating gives CASREESGREQYF.

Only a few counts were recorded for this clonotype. The CDR3 loop is CASSLYSGQTFYEQYF. The CDR3 bases are TGTGCCAGCAGCTTATATAGCGGGCAAACCTTCTACGAGCAGTACTTC. This sequence joins TRBV11-2 and TRBJ2-7, with 7 bases lining up with TRBD2. The germline V gene encodes CDR1 SGHAT and CDR2 FQNNGV. Trimming took 2 bases from V and 3 from J; bases not matched to a gene: 10. CDR3 length equals 16 residues.

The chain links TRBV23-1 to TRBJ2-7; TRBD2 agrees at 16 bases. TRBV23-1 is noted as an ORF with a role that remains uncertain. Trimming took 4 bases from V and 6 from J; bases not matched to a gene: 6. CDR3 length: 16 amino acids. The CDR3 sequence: CASSPGTSGRASEQYF. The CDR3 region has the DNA TGCGCCAGCAGTCCCGGGACTAGCGGGAGGGCCTCCGAGCAGTACTTC.

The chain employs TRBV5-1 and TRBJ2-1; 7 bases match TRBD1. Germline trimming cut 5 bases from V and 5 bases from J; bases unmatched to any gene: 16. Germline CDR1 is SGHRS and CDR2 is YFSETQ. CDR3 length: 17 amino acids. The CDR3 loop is CASSPTPTGINNNEQFF. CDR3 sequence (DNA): TGCGCCAGCAGTCCGACCCCGACAGGGATTAACAACAATGAGCAGTTCTTC.

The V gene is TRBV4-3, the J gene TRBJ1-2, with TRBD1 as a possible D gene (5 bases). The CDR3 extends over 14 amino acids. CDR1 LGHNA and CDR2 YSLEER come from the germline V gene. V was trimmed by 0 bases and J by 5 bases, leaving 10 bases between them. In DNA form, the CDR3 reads TGCGCCAGCAGCCAAGAAGGGGACCTATATGGCTACACCTTC. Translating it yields CASSQEGDLYGYTF.

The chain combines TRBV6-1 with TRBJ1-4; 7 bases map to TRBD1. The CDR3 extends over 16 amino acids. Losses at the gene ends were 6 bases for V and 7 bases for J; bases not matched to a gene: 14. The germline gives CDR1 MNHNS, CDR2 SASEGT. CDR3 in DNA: TGTGCCAGCAGCCGGGGACCGGGACAGCGGGGTGAAAAACTGTTTTTT. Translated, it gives CASSRGPGQRGEKLFF.

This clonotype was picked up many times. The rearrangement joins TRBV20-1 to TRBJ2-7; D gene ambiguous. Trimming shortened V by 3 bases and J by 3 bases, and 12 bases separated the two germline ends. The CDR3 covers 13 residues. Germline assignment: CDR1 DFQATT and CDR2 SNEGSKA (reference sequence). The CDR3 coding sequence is TGCAGTGCTAGCAGACACTACAACTACGAGCAGTACTTC. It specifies CSASRHYNYEQYF.

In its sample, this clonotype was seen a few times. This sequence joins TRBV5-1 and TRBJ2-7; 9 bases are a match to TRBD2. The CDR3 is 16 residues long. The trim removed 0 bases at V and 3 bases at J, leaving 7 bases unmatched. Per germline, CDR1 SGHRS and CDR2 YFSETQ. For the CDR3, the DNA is TGCGCCAGCAGCTTGGTTTTAGCGGGAGTCTTCTACGAGCAGTACTTC. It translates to CASSLVLAGVFYEQYF.

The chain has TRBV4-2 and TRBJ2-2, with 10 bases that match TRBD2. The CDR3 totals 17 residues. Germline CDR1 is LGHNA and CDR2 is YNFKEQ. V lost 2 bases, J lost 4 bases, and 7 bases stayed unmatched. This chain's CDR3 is CASSQPSLAGVTGELFF. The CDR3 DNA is TGTGCCAGCAGCCAACCCTCCCTAGCGGGAGTCACCGGGGAGCTGTTTTTT.

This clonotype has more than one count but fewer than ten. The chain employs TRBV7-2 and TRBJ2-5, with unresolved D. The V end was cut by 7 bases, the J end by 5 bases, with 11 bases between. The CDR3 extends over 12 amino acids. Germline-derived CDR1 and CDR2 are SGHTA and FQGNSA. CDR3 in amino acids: CASTILRETQYF. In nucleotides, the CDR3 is TGTGCCAGCACCATCCTTCGGGAGACCCAGTACTTC.